The clone carrying this T cell receptor (beta chain) was seen at least ten times. The ends were cut back, 0 bases at V and 5 bases at J, with 9 bases in the middle. The CDR3 loop spans 14 amino acids. The germline V gene encodes CDR1 SGHRS and CDR2 YFSETQ. The data derive from a study of T cells after yellow fever vaccination. Looking at the study overall: It was SMART-Seq v4 Ultra Low Input that prepared the fractions with low cell numbers.

TCRdb reanalysed the 5' RACE reads using MiXCR and keeps one entry per CDR3 protein. Altogether more than 110,000 distinct CDR3 sequences are present, just over 6.5% being singletons, with the ten largest covering over 0.55%. The source was CD4+ T cells sorted from PBMCs, collected 10 days after the yellow fever booster vaccination. The TCR was taken from a man in his thirties or forties who received the YFV17D yellow fever vaccine. The chain uses TRBV5-1 and TRBJ1-5; a possible D gene is TRBD1 (6 bases). This chain's CDR3 is CASSLGYRDQPQHF. The CDR3 DNA sequence: TGCGCCAGCAGCTTGGGTTACAGGGATCAGCCCCAGCATTTT.